In this sample, the clone carrying this T cell receptor (beta chain) turned up a few times. Its antigen is undetermined. Uncontrolled infection, other autoimmune disease, pregnancy or lactation disqualified patients from enrolment. Clinical symptoms, serum thyroxine and TRAb, thyroid ultrasound and orbital computed tomography together formed the diagnostic basis. PBMCs stemmed from approximately 10 ml fresh peripheral blood. The sample belongs to a study of T cells in Graves' hyperthyroidism and ophthalmopathy. General observations from the study: The blood repertoire included most of the expanded thyroid clonotypes above 0.001.

Amplification of TCR beta CDR3 regions used RNA as the template. First-round RT-PCR with HTBI primers amplified the TCR CDR3 region. TCRdb re-called the multiplex PCR reads through MiXCR, storing one row per CDR3 protein. The repertoire consists of about 200,000 distinct CDR3 sequences, with around 16% occurring once and the leading ten covering about 41%. This CDR3 region has 13 residues. From germline, CDR1 is LNHNV and CDR2 YYDKDF (reference sequence). V lost 5 bases and J 0 bases, leaving 5 bases between the germline ends. The V call is TRBV15, the J call TRBJ1-5; D unclear. Sequencing was carried out using blood. The sequence was collected from a man in his forties or fifties with Graves' hyperthyroidism. The CDR3 DNA reads as TGTGCCACCAGCGAGAATAGCAATCAGCCCCAGCATTTT. This translates into CATSENSNQPQHF.